The 22 T cell receptor beta chains below come from one sample, sequenced in a study of cytomegalovirus exposure and HLA in healthy donors. The protocol was immunoSEQ multiplex PCR, while the TCRdb copy is restricted to in-frame clones and leaves out a portion. Of about 63,000 clones in the sample, more than 70% were seen once. The sequenced material came from PBMCs. These receptors all come from a woman aged 18-29 years in good health and CMV-seronegative.

The chain recombines TRBV5-1 with TRBJ1-1; 10 bases line up with TRBD1. In germline, CDR1 is SGHRS, CDR2 YFSETQ. Unmatched junction bases numbered 9, after V lost 2 bases and J lost 5 bases. The CDR3 runs to 16 residues. For the CDR3, the DNA is TGCGCCAGCAGCTTAGCCCTCGACAGGGGGCGAACTGAAGCTTTCTTT. The encoded protein is CASSLALDRGRTEAFF.

The table lists this clone with a count of one. The V gene is TRBV5-1, the J gene TRBJ2-5; 10 bases agree with TRBD1. The J segment lost 5 bases and the V segment lost 0 bases, leaving 4 bases of the junction unmatched. The V gene's germline CDR1 is SGHRS and CDR2 YFSETQ. The CDR3 runs to 15 residues. The CDR3 here is CASSLDGTGDETQYF. The CDR3 bases are TGCGCCAGCAGCTTGGATGGGACAGGGGATGAGACCCAGTACTTC.

V gene TRBV19 combines with J gene TRBJ2-3, with D maybe TRBD2 (6 bases). The germline V gene encodes CDR1 LNHDA and CDR2 SQIVND (reference sequence). V was cut by 7 bases and J by 1 base, with 12 bases left in between. The CDR3 consists of 14 residues. Here the CDR3 reads CASTERAGTDTQYF. DNA for the CDR3: TGTGCCAGTACGGAGCGGGCCGGCACAGATACGCAGTATTTT.

The chain joins TRBV5-5 to TRBJ1-3, with D hard to call. Germline V lookup: CDR1 SGHKS, CDR2 YYEKEE (reference sequence). V gave up 1 base and J gave up 4 bases, with 9 bases separating them. CDR3 size: 14 residues. The CDR3 region is CASSLTPRGNTIYF. CDR3 in DNA: TGTGCCAGCAGCTTGACTCCCAGGGGAAACACCATATATTTT.

Only one count was recorded for this clone. This chain joins TRBV5-5 and TRBJ1-4; D is uncertain. Germline V gives CDR1 SGHKS, CDR2 YYEKEE (reference sequence). Trimming left V 4 bases short and J 7 bases short, with 14 bases between. The CDR3 extends over 14 amino acids. The CDR3 reads CASSHGVAAEKLFF. CDR3 coding DNA: TGTGCCAGCAGCCACGGGGTTGCGGCTGAAAAACTGTTTTTT.

The J gene is TRBJ1-5, the V gene TRBV4-1; D gene uncertain. Trimming pared 4 bases from V and 1 base from J, leaving 14 bases between. Germline CDR1 MGHRA, CDR2 YSYEKL. The CDR3 spans 16 residues. This chain's CDR3 is CASSLFFGQSNQPQHF. The DNA of the CDR3 is TGCGCCAGCAGCCTTTTTTTTGGGCAGAGCAATCAGCCCCAGCATTTT.

The chain employs TRBV30 and TRBJ2-7; TRBD2 matches 8 bases. With 3 bases clipped from V and 2 bases from J, the junction kept 12 bases outside the gene matches. CDR1 is GTSNPN, CDR2 SVGIG, per germline (reference sequence). This CDR3 contains 16 residues. Here the CDR3 DNA reads TGTGCCTGGAGAGATCCTGCACTAGCGGTTACCTACGAGCAGTACTTC. Its protein product is CAWRDPALAVTYEQYF.

The CDR3 loop is CASSLVLSGHGYTF. Written as DNA, the CDR3 is TGTGCCAGCAGCTTGGTTCTGTCAGGCCATGGCTACACCTTC. The gene calls are TRBV5-4 and TRBJ1-2; D uncertain. The germline gives CDR1 SGHNT, CDR2 YYREEE (reference sequence). The germline V and J ends were trimmed by 0 bases and 6 bases, with 12 bases remaining between them. The CDR3 covers 14 residues. Full variable domain (outside the CDR3, taken from reference TRBV5-4 and TRBJ1-2): ETGVTQSPTHLIKTRGQQVTLRCSSQSGHNTVSWYQQALGQGPQFIFQYYREEENGRGNFPPRFSGLQFPNYSSELNVNALELDDSALYLCASSLVLSGHGYTFGSGTRLTVV.

The rearrangement joins TRBV7-2 to TRBJ2-7, with 7 nucleotides matching TRBD1. The CDR3 totals 15 residues. CDR1 and CDR2 (germline): SGHTA, FQGNSA. Trimming at V came to 7 bases and at J to 9 bases, leaving 18 bases not matched to a gene. CDR3 in amino acids: CASTNRQGSTVAQYF. The CDR3, as DNA: TGTGCCAGCACCAATCGACAGGGATCTACGGTGGCGCAGTACTTC.

The chain couples TRBV9 to TRBJ1-1, with D unresolved. V lost 0 bases and J 1 base, leaving 7 bases between the germline ends. Germline CDR1 is SGDLS and CDR2 is YYNGEE. This CDR3 region has 14 residues. The CDR3 protein is CASSVASRNTEAFF. The CDR3 DNA follows: TGTGCCAGCAGCGTAGCTTCCCGGAACACTGAAGCTTTCTTT.

The rearrangement uses TRBV6-5 and TRBJ1-1; D perhaps matches TRBD1 (5 bases). The V end lost 5 bases, the J end lost 1 base, and 8 bases lay between the germline ends. Germline V lookup: CDR1 MNHEY, CDR2 SVGAGI. The CDR3 has 13 amino acids. CDR3 in DNA: TGTGCCAGCAGTCGCGGACAGAACACTGAAGCTTTCTTT. Protein: CASSRGQNTEAFF.

This chain links TRBV7-9 with TRBJ2-3; weak D call: TRBD2 (5 bases). The CDR3 is 15 residues long. CDR1 is SEHNR, CDR2 FQNEAQ, per germline (reference sequence). CDR3 sequence (DNA): TGTGCTAGCGCCCTACAACTATTAAGCACAGATACGCAGTATTTT. Residues: CASALQLLSTDTQYF.

The rearrangement joins TRBV5-1 to TRBJ1-1; D may be TRBD1 (5 bases). This CDR3 comprises 15 residues. CDR1 SGHRS and CDR2 YFSETQ come from the germline V gene. Trimming stripped 1 base from V and 3 bases from J, with 13 bases between. In DNA form, the CDR3 reads TGCGCCAGCAGCTTGCTTACGGGGGTTGACACTGAAGCTTTCTTT. As protein: CASSLLTGVDTEAFF.

The rearrangement joins TRBV11-2 to TRBJ1-2; the D is unclear. Germline V gene data show CDR1 as SGHAT and CDR2 as FQNNGV. The ends were cut back, 5 bases at V and 8 bases at J, with 12 bases in the middle. The CDR3 loop spans 12 amino acids. This CDR3 is CASSPRGEGYTF. The CDR3 nucleotides are TGTGCCAGCAGCCCTCGGGGAGAGGGCTACACCTTC.

V usage is TRBV5-4 and J usage is TRBJ1-3; a weak D match, TRBD1 (5 bases). This CDR3 comprises 15 residues. In germline, CDR1 is SGHNT, CDR2 YYREEE (reference sequence). The V end was cut by 2 bases, the J end by 0 bases, with 9 bases between. The CDR3 region has the DNA TGTGCCAGCAGCTTTCAGGGTTCCTCTGGAAACACCATATATTTT. Its protein product is CASSFQGSSGNTIYF.

The V gene is TRBV14, the J gene TRBJ2-5, with D perhaps matching TRBD2 (5 bases). The CDR3 runs 16 residues. Trimming removed 0 bases from V and 5 bases from J, with 16 bases in between. Germline CDR1 and CDR2: SGHDN and FVKESK. In nucleotides, the CDR3 is TGTGCCAGCAGCCAAGACCTCCGGGCCAGCGGCGAGACCCAGTACTTC. It specifies CASSQDLRASGETQYF. Filled out from reference TRBV14 and TRBJ2-5, the complete variable domain reads EAGVTQFPSHSVIEKGQTVTLRCDPISGHDNLYWYRRVMGKEIKFLLHFVKESKQDESGMPNNRFLAERTGGTYSTLKVQPAELEDSGVYFCASSQDLRASGETQYFGPGTRLLVL.

V usage is TRBV7-9 and J usage is TRBJ2-7; D unresolved. CDR3 length equals 12 residues. Trimming took off 5 bases at V and 2 bases at J, with 7 bases between the two ends. The V gene's germline CDR1 is SEHNR and CDR2 FQNEAQ (reference sequence). CDR3 sequence reads: CASSPTPYEQYF. CDR3 coding DNA: TGTGCCAGCAGCCCTACCCCCTACGAGCAGTACTTC. Supplemented by reference TRBV7-9 and TRBJ2-7, the full variable domain reads DTGVSQNPRHKITKRGQNVTFRCDPISEHNRLYWYRQTLGQGPEFLTYFQNEAQLEKSRLLSDRFSAERPKGSFSTLEIQRTEQGDSAMYLCASSPTPYEQYFGPGTRLTVT.

Only one count was recorded for this clone. The chain joins TRBV27 to TRBJ1-3; a weak D match, TRBD1 (6 bases). Trimming removed 5 bases at V and 2 bases at J, with 13 bases between. The V gene's germline CDR1 is MNHEY and CDR2 SMNVEV (reference sequence). The CDR3 contains 15 residues. The CDR3 loop is CASSRVQGAGNTIYF. As DNA, the CDR3 is TGTGCCAGCAGTCGTGTACAGGGAGCTGGAAACACCATATATTTT.

This chain uses TRBV28 with TRBJ1-1; D not resolved. The CDR3 length is 14 residues. The V gene's germline CDR1 is MDHEN and CDR2 SYDVKM. Trimming stripped 1 base from V and 1 base from J, with 7 bases between. The CDR3 DNA reads TGTGCCAGCAGTTTATTACAGAGGAACACTGAAGCTTTCTTT. This codes for CASSLLQRNTEAFF.

The chain couples TRBV28 to TRBJ1-5, with D hard to call. V was trimmed by 0 bases and J by 7 bases, leaving 10 bases between them. The CDR3 consists of 14 residues. From germline, CDR1 is MDHEN and CDR2 SYDVKM. CDR3: CASSLWRGRQPQHF. The CDR3 region has the DNA TGTGCCAGCAGTTTATGGCGTGGGAGGCAGCCCCAGCATTTT.

This chain joins TRBV7-8 and TRBJ1-3; no clear D. There are 15 residues in the CDR3. V lost 5 bases, J lost 1 base, and 12 bases lay in between. Germline V lookup: CDR1 SGHVS, CDR2 FQNEAQ. Written as DNA, the CDR3 is TGTGCCAGCAGCCTATCCCGGGTGTCTGGAAACACCATATATTTT. Translation: CASSLSRVSGNTIYF.

The chain joins TRBV7-6 to TRBJ2-7; D is unclear. Trimming left V 1 base short and J 9 bases short, with 19 bases between. CDR3 length equals 15 residues. The germline gives CDR1 SGHVS, CDR2 FNYEAQ. The CDR3 loop reads CASSLGASGWVGQYF. The CDR3 nucleotides are TGTGCCAGCAGCTTAGGTGCGTCGGGTTGGGTCGGGCAGTACTTC.